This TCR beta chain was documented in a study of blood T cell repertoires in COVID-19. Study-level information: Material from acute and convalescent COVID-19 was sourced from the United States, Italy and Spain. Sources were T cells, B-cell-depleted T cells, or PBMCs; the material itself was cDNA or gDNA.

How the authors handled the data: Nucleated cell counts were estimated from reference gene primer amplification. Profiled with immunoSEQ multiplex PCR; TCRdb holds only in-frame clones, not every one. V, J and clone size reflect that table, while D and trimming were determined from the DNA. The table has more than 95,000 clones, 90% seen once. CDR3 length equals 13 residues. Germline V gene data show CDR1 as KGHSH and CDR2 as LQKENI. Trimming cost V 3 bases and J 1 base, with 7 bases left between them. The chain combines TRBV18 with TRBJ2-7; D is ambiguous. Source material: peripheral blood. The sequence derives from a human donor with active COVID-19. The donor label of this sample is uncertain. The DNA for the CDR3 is TGTGCCAGCTCACCCGACGGGTCCTACGAGCAGTACTTC. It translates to CASSPDGSYEQYF. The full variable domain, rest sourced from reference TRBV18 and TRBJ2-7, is NAGVMQNPRHLVRRRGQEARLRCSPMKGHSHVYWYRQLPEEGLKFMVYLQKENIIDESGMPKERFSAEFPKEGPSILRIQQVVRGDSAAYFCASSPDGSYEQYFGPGTRLTVT.